The entry below gives a single T cell receptor (beta chain) sequence along with its context. Original processing notes: Estimates of nucleated cell counts were drawn from the amplification of reference gene primers. Clones were read by immunoSEQ multiplex PCR, and TCRdb kept only the in-frame ones, dropping some. Clone size and V and J calls were adopted from that table, with D and trimming inferred from the DNA. The sample contains approximately 280,000 clones, about 88% of which appear only once. The sample originates from a study of blood T cell repertoires in COVID-19. The overall study: There were acute and convalescent COVID-19 samples, and they came from the United States, Italy and Spain. Sources were T cells, B-cell-depleted T cells, or PBMCs; the material itself was cDNA or gDNA.

The V gene end was trimmed by 5 bases and the J gene end by 10 bases; junction bases not matched to a gene: 13. The germline CDR1 and CDR2 sequences are MNHEY and SVGEGT. This CDR3 region has 15 residues. The sample taken for sequencing was peripheral blood. The sequence came from a woman aged 55 to 70 with acute or convalescent COVID-19. The genes are TRBV6-2 or TRBV6-3 and TRBJ1-5; TRBD1 aligns across 8 bases. As DNA, the CDR3 is TGTGCCAGCAGTCAGGACAGGGCTGCAATCAGCCCCCAGCATTTT. It codes for CASSQDRAAISPQHF.